Presented here are 27 T cell receptor beta chains from one specimen sequenced in a study of low-dose radiotherapy and immunotherapy resistance in tumors. TCR amplification involved about 21 PCR cycles with a constant-region primer and V-primer adapter. MiXCR, applied by TCRdb to the reads, yields one record per CDR3 protein. The sample has about 52,000 distinct CDR3 sequences, roughly a third seen once. Time point noted: after trial treatment. Treatment defined: LDRT plus nivolumab, ipilimumab, low-dose cyclophosphamide and aspirin (RACIN trial). The source material was PBMCs, sampled after low-dose radiotherapy plus immunotherapy. These receptor sequences come from a male donor with rectosigmoid adenocarcinoma.

This clonotype was seen repeatedly, ten times or more. The rearrangement links TRBV29-1 to TRBJ2-5; a weak D match, TRBD2 (6 bases). From germline, CDR1 is SQVTM and CDR2 ANQGSEA. Deletions cut 1 base from V and 9 bases from J, with 21 bases between. The CDR3 spans 15 residues. Here the CDR3 reads CSVEGPGLSTLPQYF. The CDR3 coding sequence is TGCAGCGTTGAAGGCCCAGGACTATCTACGCTTCCCCAGTACTTC.

The chain has TRBV6-8 and TRBJ1-1; 8 nucleotides match TRBD1. V lost 5 bases, J lost 4 bases, and 3 bases stayed unmatched. This CDR3 has 13 amino acids. Germline-derived CDR1 and CDR2 are MNHGY and SAAAGT. CDR3 region: CASSDRGITEAFF. CDR3 coding DNA: TGTGCCAGCAGTGACAGGGGAATCACTGAAGCTTTCTTT.

Concerning this clonotype itself: Since a far larger clone is one base different, this is likely a read error. Here the CDR3 DNA reads TGCGCCAGCAGCGCCACTCTAGATGAGCAGTACTTC. It specifies CASSATLDEQYF. The rearrangement uses TRBV5-1 and TRBJ2-7; D unresolved. V was pared by 4 bases and J by 7 bases, with 12 bases between. Germline V gene lookup returns CDR1 SGHRS and CDR2 YFSETQ. The length of the CDR3 is 12 residues. Based on the CDR3 plus reference TRBV5-1 and TRBJ2-7, the full variable domain is KAGVTQTPRYLIKTRGQQVTLSCSPISGHRSVSWYQQTPGQGLQFLFEYFSETQRNKGNFPGRFSGRQFSNSRSEMNVSTLELGDSALYLCASSATLDEQYFGPGTRLTVT.

The chain carries TRBV1 and TRBJ2-7; TRBD1, the table's D call, was not compared with the DNA. TRBV1 is given as a pseudogene. This CDR3 region has 15 residues. The chain's CDR3 is CASSQEGQAFSEQYF. As DNA, the CDR3 is TGCGCCAGCAGCCAAGAGGGACAGGCTTTCTCCGAGCAGTACTTT.

J is TRBJ1-2 and V is TRBV10-3; D uncertain. This CDR3 is built from 13 residues. V was pared by 3 bases and J by 4 bases, with 9 bases between. CDR1 and CDR2 (germline): ENHRY, SYGVKD. In DNA, the CDR3 is TGTGCCATCAGTGATACGGTCGGCTATGGCTACACCTTC. Protein product: CAISDTVGYGYTF.

This clonotype was found a few times. The V gene is TRBV18, the J gene TRBJ1-5; 7 nucleotides line up with TRBD1. Germline V gives CDR1 KGHSH, CDR2 LQKENI. Losses at the gene ends were 2 bases for V and 6 bases for J; bases not matched to a gene: 7. The CDR3 is 15 residues long. The CDR3 region has the DNA TGTGCCAGCTCACCAGACAGGGACCCTGGTCAGCCCCAGCATTTT. Amino acids: CASSPDRDPGQPQHF.

This clonotype was picked up a small number of times. The V gene is TRBV28, the J gene TRBJ2-7; 8 bases fit TRBD2. The CDR3 length is 12 residues. In germline, CDR1 is MDHEN, CDR2 SYDVKM. The J segment lost 3 bases and the V segment lost 10 bases, leaving 5 bases of the junction unmatched. The CDR3 loop reads CATSGGGYEQYF. Written as DNA, the CDR3 is TGTGCCACCTCGGGAGGGGGCTACGAGCAGTACTTC.

This chain links TRBV5-8 with TRBJ2-6, with unresolved D. Per the germline V gene, CDR1 is SGHTS and CDR2 is YDEGEE. The CDR3 covers 16 residues. Deletions cut 1 base from V and 1 base from J, with 9 bases between. CDR3 residues: CASSLPDKSGANVLTF. The CDR3 bases are TGTGCCAGCAGCTTGCCAGACAAATCTGGGGCCAACGTCCTGACTTTC.

The chain joins TRBV6-4 to TRBJ2-1, with D possibly TRBD1 on 6 matching bases. The V gene lost 6 bases and the J gene lost 8 bases, with 23 bases spanning the gap. Germline V lookup: CDR1 MRHNA, CDR2 SNTAGT. This CDR3 region has 16 residues. The CDR3 spells CASSHVGARPGDEQFF. DNA for the CDR3: TGTGCCAGCAGCCACGTGGGGGCCAGGCCGGGTGATGAGCAGTTCTTC.

This clonotype was counted many times. The J gene is TRBJ2-7, the V gene TRBV12-3 or TRBV12-4, with 9 nucleotides matching TRBD2. Trimming took 6 bases from V and 6 from J; bases not matched to a gene: 9. The CDR3 consists of 14 residues. The CDR3 spells CASSPGTSFSEQYF. CDR3 bases: TGTGCCAGCAGCCCCGGGACTAGCTTCTCCGAGCAGTACTTC.

Many counts were recorded for this clonotype. This chain connects TRBV7-2 to TRBJ1-5, with TRBD1 as a possible D gene (6 bases). V dropped 0 bases and J dropped 6 bases, with 9 bases sitting between them. Germline V gene lookup returns CDR1 SGHTA and CDR2 FQGNSA. The CDR3 sequence is 14 residues long. CDR3 region: CASSLAGGTQPQHF. The DNA for the CDR3 is TGTGCCAGCAGCTTAGCAGGGGGGACTCAGCCCCAGCATTTT.

The chain is built from TRBV24-1 and TRBJ1-1; D is unresolved. The V gene's germline CDR1 is KGHDR and CDR2 SFDVKD. Trimming cost V 4 bases and J 5 bases, with 7 bases left between them. This CDR3 has 12 amino acids. Here the CDR3 DNA reads TGTGCCACCAGTGACCTGGGGACTGAAGCTTTCTTT. Amino acids: CATSDLGTEAFF.

This clonotype has a handful of counts. CDR3 loop: CASSINRGRGWNTEAFF. The CDR3 nucleotides are TGTGCCAGTAGTATCAACAGGGGGCGAGGCTGGAACACTGAAGCTTTCTTT. This chain connects TRBV19 to TRBJ1-1; 9 positions agree with TRBD1. The CDR3 covers 17 residues. The germline gives CDR1 LNHDA, CDR2 SQIVND (reference sequence). The ends lost 3 bases at V and 1 base at J; junction bases unmatched: 9.

This clonotype was picked up many times. The genes are TRBV7-2 and TRBJ2-5; 10 bases fit TRBD1. CDR1 is SGHTA and CDR2 is FQGNSA in the germline V gene. The CDR3 length is 15 residues. The V gene end was trimmed by 5 bases and the J gene end by 1 base; junction bases not matched to a gene: 4. CDR3 protein: CASSNRDRGQETQYF. CDR3 DNA sequence: TGTGCCAGCAGCAATCGGGACAGGGGCCAAGAGACCCAGTACTTC.

This clonotype is medium-sized in the sample. This rearrangement joins TRBV28 to TRBJ2-3, with D unresolved. The CDR3 extends over 12 amino acids. Trimming took off 6 bases at V and 0 bases at J, with 4 bases between the two ends. Germline lookup yields CDR1 MDHEN and CDR2 SYDVKM. The DNA for the CDR3 is TGTGCCAGCAGCTTGAGCACAGATACGCAGTATTTT. It encodes CASSLSTDTQYF.

J is TRBJ2-4 and V is TRBV27; 10 nucleotides line up with TRBD1. The length of the CDR3 is 14 residues. The ends lost 2 bases at V and 7 bases at J; junction bases unmatched: 2. Germline V lookup: CDR1 MNHEY, CDR2 SMNVEV (reference sequence). The DNA of the CDR3 is TGTGCCAGCAGTTTAGGACAGGGGGATAACATTCAGTACTTC. Translating gives CASSLGQGDNIQYF.

This clonotype was detected ten times or more. The CDR3 DNA follows: TGTGCCAGCAGTGAGCGGCGAGGGATCGGGACCCAGTACTTC. It yields the protein CASSERRGIGTQYF. The chain is built from TRBV5-6 and TRBJ2-5; D possibly corresponds to TRBD2 (5 bases). Per the germline V gene, CDR1 is SGHDT and CDR2 is YYEEEE. The V gene lost 5 bases and the J gene lost 7 bases, with 18 bases spanning the gap. CDR3 length: 14 residues.

This clonotype was recorded many times. The rearrangement uses TRBV10-3 and TRBJ1-2; TRBD1 is a possible D gene (5 bases). The germline V gene has CDR1 ENHRY and CDR2 SYGVKD. CDR3 length: 13 amino acids. Trimming took off 2 bases at V and 7 bases at J, with 11 bases between the two ends. As DNA, the CDR3 is TGTGCCATCAGTGAGGGCCAGGGAGGTGGCTACACCTTC. Encoded protein: CAISEGQGGGYTF.

In its sample, this clonotype was seen a few times. The chain has TRBV12-3 or TRBV12-4 and TRBJ2-7; 9 positions match TRBD1. The CDR3 spans 14 residues. The J segment lost 3 bases and the V segment lost 6 bases, leaving 6 bases of the junction unmatched. The DNA for the CDR3 is TGTGCCAGCAGGAGACAGGGGGTGGGCTACGAGCAGTACTTC. Encoded protein: CASRRQGVGYEQYF.

This clonotype has a count of ten or more. Here the CDR3 DNA reads TGTGCCAGCAGTGAAATAGCGGGAGGCACAGATACGCAGTATTTT. Encoded protein: CASSEIAGGTDTQYF. This rearrangement joins TRBV6-1 to TRBJ2-3; 9 bases agree with TRBD2. The V gene end was trimmed by 2 bases and the J gene end by 1 base; junction bases not matched to a gene: 1. CDR1 is MNHNS and CDR2 is SASEGT in the germline V gene. CDR3 size: 15 residues.

This clonotype was recorded many times. This chain connects TRBV19 to TRBJ2-3; unclear D gene. CDR3 length equals 15 residues. Trimming left V 1 base short and J 1 base short, with 9 bases between. Germline values: CDR1 LNHDA, CDR2 SQIVND (reference sequence). CDR3 DNA: TGTGCCAGTAGTATAGGGACCCTGGGCACAGATACGCAGTATTTT. Translating it yields CASSIGTLGTDTQYF.

The chain has TRBV5-1 and TRBJ1-3; the D gene is possibly TRBD1 (5 bases). Trimming took 4 bases from V and 3 from J, leaving 11 bases between them. This CDR3 has 14 residues. CDR1 is SGHRS and CDR2 is YFSETQ in the germline V gene. Written as DNA, the CDR3 is TGCGCCAGCAGCGCGACAGTTAATGGAAACACCATATATTTT. Its translation: CASSATVNGNTIYF.

The gene calls are TRBV28 and TRBJ2-5; 9 bases align to TRBD2. J lost 3 bases, V lost 5 bases, and 1 base had no gene match. CDR1 is MDHEN and CDR2 is SYDVKM in the germline V gene. This CDR3 is built from 13 residues. The CDR3 nucleotides read TGTGCCAGCAGTCTAGCGGGGAAAGAGACCCAGTACTTC. Its translation is CASSLAGKETQYF.

This clonotype has at least ten counts. In DNA, the CDR3 is TGTGCCAGCAGTAGCGGCCTTACAGATACGCAGTATTTT. It codes for CASSSGLTDTQYF. This rearrangement joins TRBV28 to TRBJ2-3; D might be TRBD2 (5 bases). Germline V lookup: CDR1 MDHEN, CDR2 SYDVKM. Trimming left V 5 bases short and J 3 bases short, with 9 bases between. The CDR3 is 13 amino acids.

This clonotype was seen a few times. J is TRBJ1-5 and V is TRBV5-1, with a weak D call TRBD1 (6 bases). Trimming took off 8 bases at V and 3 bases at J, with 15 bases between the two ends. Germline V gene sequence: CDR1 SGHRS, CDR2 YFSETQ. CDR3 length: 14 residues. The CDR3 spells CASSPGQNNQPQHF. For the CDR3, the DNA is TGCGCCAGTAGCCCCGGACAGAACAATCAGCCCCAGCATTTT.

The rearrangement joins TRBV5-1 to TRBJ2-1; D is possibly TRBD2 (6 bases). The CDR3 loop spans 15 amino acids. V gave up 4 bases and J gave up 10 bases, with 21 bases separating them. Per germline, CDR1 SGHRS and CDR2 YFSETQ. CDR3 sequence (DNA): TGCGCCAGCAGCCCGGGACTCGATATACAATGGGAGCAGTTCTTC. Translated: CASSPGLDIQWEQFF.

The chain uses TRBV20-1 and TRBJ2-1; the D gene is possibly TRBD2 (6 bases). Germline CDR1 is DFQATT and CDR2 is SNEGSKA (reference sequence). V lost 3 bases, J lost 5 bases, and 17 bases lay in between. This CDR3 contains 15 residues. Here the CDR3 DNA reads TGCAGTGCTAGTTTTTCGGCGGGGAGAGACAATGAGCAGTTCTTC. It translates to CSASFSAGRDNEQFF.